What follows is one T cell receptor (beta chain) and its context. This sample was included in a study of shared clonotypes between healthy human individuals. What was sequenced on ten immunoSEQ deep assay plates was unsorted PBMC DNA. Authors' data handling: Filtering of immunoSEQ junctional sequences could not match full-length read filtering. Only in-frame clones appear in the TCRdb table, and some are missing; sequencing was by immunoSEQ multiplex PCR. V and J calls and clone size are copied from that table; D and trimming were computed from the DNA. The sample records hundreds of thousands of clones, about four fifths being singletons. The clonotype comes from a woman aged 40 to 55 in good health. Some clones in this sample may be carry-over from other donors' samples. The sample comprised PBMCs.

The CDR3 is CASSYGGSWGQFF. The DNA for the CDR3 is TGTGCCAGCAGTTACGGTGGGTCGTGGGGGCAGTTCTTC. V is TRBV6-6 and J is TRBJ2-1, with D uncertain. CDR3 length: 13 amino acids. V shed 2 bases and J shed 12 bases, with 14 bases lying between them. CDR1 is MNHNY and CDR2 is SVGAGI in the germline V gene (reference sequence).